Listed here are 28 T cell receptor beta chains from one sample, sequenced in a study of blood T cell repertoires in COVID-19. The method was immunoSEQ multiplex PCR; TCRdb's version includes in-frame clones alone and lacks a portion of them. Here the sample spans 200,000 or so clones, around nine tenths being singletons. Sequencing was carried out using peripheral blood. Receptor source: a woman in her fifties or sixties with acute or convalescent COVID-19.

The V and J genes are TRBV6-2 or TRBV6-3 and TRBJ2-7; 7 bases line up with TRBD1. CDR1 and CDR2 (germline): MNHEY, SVGEGT. This CDR3 is 16 amino acids long. The V segment lost 5 bases and the J segment 7 bases; nucleotides outside the gene matches: 17. CDR3 sequence reads: CASSQRDRYIPREQYF. The CDR3 nucleotides are TGTGCCAGCAGTCAACGGGACAGATATATTCCTAGAGAGCAGTACTTC.

The CDR3, as DNA: TGTGCCAGCAGCTTAGGGGCAGAGAATCAGCCCCAGCATTTT. Translated: CASSLGAENQPQHF. This rearrangement joins TRBV7-9 to TRBJ1-5, with D unresolved. The CDR3 runs 14 residues. The V end was cut by 1 base, the J end by 4 bases, with 8 bases between. Germline-derived CDR1 and CDR2 are SEHNR and FQNEAQ (reference sequence).

The V and J genes are TRBV5-4 and TRBJ1-1; D gene ambiguous. The V end was cut by 0 bases, the J end by 3 bases, with 18 bases between. The CDR3 totals 17 residues. Germline assignment: CDR1 SGHNT and CDR2 YYREEE (reference sequence). The CDR3 DNA sequence: TGTGCCAGCAGCTTGGATGGGTATCTTGACTCTCACACTGAAGCTTTCTTT. It translates to CASSLDGYLDSHTEAFF.

The chain is built from TRBV12-3 or TRBV12-4 and TRBJ1-2, with a tentative D call TRBD1 (6 bases). Trimming shortened V by 6 bases and J by 7 bases, and 15 bases separated the two germline ends. CDR3 length equals 13 residues. The CDR3 DNA is TGTGCCAGCAGAAAACAGGGCGTGGGTGGCTACACCTTC. This codes for CASRKQGVGGYTF.

J is TRBJ1-1 and V is TRBV6-7, with a weak D call TRBD1 (6 bases). TRBV6-7 is sorted into the ORF group, with uncertain function. The CDR3 runs to 17 residues. With 7 bases removed from V and 2 bases from J, the gap between germline ends came to 23 bases. DNA for the CDR3: TGTGCCAGCATTTTCCAAATGGGGGGGGGCTCAAACACTGAAGCTTTCTTT. This codes for CASIFQMGGGSNTEAFF.

The chain carries TRBV10-3 and TRBJ1-1, with D maybe TRBD1 (6 bases). The CDR3 runs 13 residues. Per the germline V gene, CDR1 is ENHRY and CDR2 is SYGVKD. Trimming took 11 bases from V and 3 from J, leaving 16 bases between them. The CDR3 region has the DNA TGTGCCTCACGGCCCCGGACAGACACTGAAGCTTTCTTT. Protein: CASRPRTDTEAFF.

Only one count was recorded for this clone. The rearrangement links TRBV6-6 to TRBJ1-6; the D is unclear. The CDR3 has 15 residues. Trimming cost V 2 bases and J 4 bases, with 9 bases left between them. CDR1 and CDR2 from the germline V gene are MNHNY and SVGAGI (reference sequence). CDR3 sequence: CASSYISAYNSPLHF. CDR3 nucleotides: TGTGCCAGCAGTTACATCTCCGCGTATAATTCACCCCTCCACTTT.

This sequence joins TRBV6-5 and TRBJ1-2; maybe TRBD1 (5 bases). CDR1 is MNHEY, CDR2 SVGAGI, per germline. With 2 bases removed from V and 3 bases from J, the gap between germline ends came to 13 bases. The CDR3 runs 15 residues. The CDR3 here is CASSYRQSRDYGYTF. DNA of the CDR3: TGTGCCAGCAGTTACCGACAGTCAAGGGACTATGGCTACACCTTC.

This chain joins TRBV4-3 and TRBJ2-7, with D perhaps TRBD2 (6 bases). Trimming pared 1 base from V and 2 bases from J, leaving 9 bases between. This CDR3 spans 14 amino acids. Per the germline V gene, CDR1 is LGHNA and CDR2 is YSLEER. CDR3 bases: TGCGCCAGCAGCCAAGGACTAGGACCCTACGAGCAGTACTTC. Translating gives CASSQGLGPYEQYF.

The chain carries TRBV5-1 and TRBJ1-6, with 7 nucleotides matching TRBD1. The CDR3 is 18 amino acids. With V trimmed by 4 bases and J by 9 bases, 19 bases remained unmatched. Germline lookup yields CDR1 SGHRS and CDR2 YFSETQ. CDR3 protein: CASSPAPRDSLETSPLHF. The CDR3 coding sequence is TGCGCCAGCAGCCCAGCACCCCGGGACAGCCTCGAGACTTCACCCCTCCACTTT.

This sequence joins TRBV6-5 and TRBJ2-3; 9 nucleotides agree with TRBD2. V was clipped by 7 bases and J by 3 bases; unmatched bases: 8. The CDR3 is 15 residues long. The germline V gene has CDR1 MNHEY and CDR2 SVGAGI. The CDR3 is CASKIIAGETDTQYF. The CDR3 bases are TGTGCCAGCAAAATTATAGCGGGGGAGACAGATACGCAGTATTTT.

The chain combines TRBV4-1 with TRBJ1-2, with TRBD1 identical over 7 bases. After removal of 4 bases from V and 1 base from J, the junction contained 6 bases not matched to a gene. The germline V gene encodes CDR1 MGHRA and CDR2 YSYEKL. The CDR3 totals 15 residues. CDR3 loop: CASSPMGTDNYGYTF. The CDR3 DNA reads TGCGCCAGCAGCCCAATGGGGACAGATAACTATGGCTACACCTTC.

This clone was seen a single time. The V and J genes are TRBV7-6 and TRBJ1-1; D gene unclear. This CDR3 comprises 14 residues. The V and J ends lost 3 bases and 12 bases respectively, with 20 bases between them. The germline V gene has CDR1 SGHVS and CDR2 FNYEAQ. Here the CDR3 DNA reads TGTGCCAGCAGCTTGCCGGGGAAGCCCGGCGGGACTTTCTTT. Amino acids: CASSLPGKPGGTFF.

This chain links TRBV5-1 with TRBJ2-3; D gene uncertain. This CDR3 is built from 13 residues. The germline V gene encodes CDR1 SGHRS and CDR2 YFSETQ. The germline V and J ends were trimmed by 0 bases and 4 bases, with 6 bases remaining between them. The CDR3 bases are TGCGCCAGCAGCTTGGCGTCCGCAGATACGCAGTATTTT. It translates to CASSLASADTQYF.

This rearrangement joins TRBV10-3 to TRBJ2-3; 7 nucleotides agree with TRBD2. Looked up from germline, CDR1 is ENHRY and CDR2 is SYGVKD. The CDR3 totals 14 residues. Trimming removed 4 bases from V and 6 bases from J; junction bases left unmatched: 7. The CDR3 spells CAISGGGPQDTQYF. CDR3 DNA sequence: TGTGCCATCAGTGGGGGGGGACCACAGGATACGCAGTATTTT.

With regard to this clone: One end of the junction does not line up with germline, which may come from a read error. This chain connects TRBV5-6 to TRBJ1-2; TRBD1 matches 12 bases. Looked up from germline, CDR1 is SGHDT and CDR2 is YYEEEE. The CDR3 extends over 18 amino acids. DNA of the CDR3: TGTGCCAGCAGCTTGGAACGGGGACAGGGGGCGAGTCCCTCGGGCTCCACCTTC. Encoded protein: CASSLERGQGASPSGSTF.

The chain has TRBV7-8 and TRBJ1-1, with 8 nucleotides matching TRBD1. The CDR3 covers 14 residues. In germline, CDR1 is SGHVS, CDR2 FQNEAQ. V trimming: 0 bases; J trimming: 3 bases; junction bases outside the gene matches: 0. CDR3: CASSLAQGDTEAFF. As DNA, the CDR3 is TGTGCCAGCAGCTTAGCACAGGGGGACACTGAAGCTTTCTTT.

The DNA of the CDR3 is TGTGCCAGCAGCTTAGGACAAAACACTGAAGCTTTCTTT. This sequence encodes CASSLGQNTEAFF. The V and J genes are TRBV11-3 and TRBJ1-1, with no clear D. This CDR3 region has 13 residues. Trimming removed 1 base from V and 2 bases from J, with 5 bases in between. The germline V gene has CDR1 SGHNT and CDR2 YENEEA.

This rearrangement joins TRBV30 to TRBJ2-7; possible D gene TRBD2, 6 bases. Germline assignment: CDR1 GTSNPN and CDR2 SVGIG (reference sequence). The CDR3 runs to 17 residues. Deletions cut 2 bases from V and 0 bases from J, with 20 bases between. CDR3 in amino acids: CAWSLTPPGLSSYEQYF. CDR3 sequence (DNA): TGTGCCTGGAGTCTTACCCCACCGGGACTCAGCTCCTACGAGCAGTACTTC.

This chain links TRBV27 with TRBJ2-1, with 7 bases aligning to TRBD1. After removal of 5 bases from V and 6 bases from J, the junction contained 10 bases not matched to a gene. This CDR3 is built from 15 residues. Germline V lookup: CDR1 MNHEY, CDR2 SMNVEV (reference sequence). CDR3 sequence (DNA): TGTGCCAGCAGTACGACAGGGCGAGCTCTCAATGAGCAGTTCTTC. This codes for CASSTTGRALNEQFF.

The chain joins TRBV27 to TRBJ1-5; unclear D gene. Germline CDR1 and CDR2: MNHEY and SMNVEV (reference sequence). This CDR3 is 13 amino acids long. V shed 5 bases and J shed 4 bases, with 9 bases lying between them. The CDR3 spells CASSPYPNQPQHF. CDR3 nucleotide sequence: TGTGCCAGCAGTCCCTATCCTAATCAGCCCCAGCATTTT.

The rearrangement joins TRBV4-1 to TRBJ2-5; no clear D. The V end was cut by 4 bases, the J end by 5 bases, with 14 bases between. The CDR3 is 14 residues long. From germline, CDR1 is MGHRA and CDR2 YSYEKL. The CDR3 loop reads CASSPQLLSETQYF. The DNA for the CDR3 is TGCGCCAGCAGCCCGCAACTTCTGTCGGAGACCCAGTACTTC.

This clone was counted a few times. This sequence joins TRBV6-2 or TRBV6-3 and TRBJ1-5, with D uncertain. Trimming removed 1 base at V and 6 bases at J, with 7 bases between. From germline, CDR1 is MNHEY and CDR2 SVGEGT. The CDR3 has 13 residues. For the CDR3, the DNA is TGTGCCAGCAGTTACTGGTCGGGTCAGCCCCAGCATTTT. This codes for CASSYWSGQPQHF.

The genes are TRBV29-1 and TRBJ1-2; D is ambiguous. The CDR3 totals 15 residues. Germline lookup yields CDR1 SQVTM and CDR2 ANQGSEA. Trimming stripped 1 base from V and 10 bases from J, with 22 bases between. CDR3 amino acids: CSVEGGAQPGISYTF. The CDR3 DNA reads TGCAGCGTTGAAGGGGGAGCCCAGCCGGGTATCTCCTACACCTTC.

The J gene is TRBJ2-4, the V gene TRBV4-2, with 10 bases matching TRBD2. V lost 0 bases, J lost 0 bases, and 14 bases stayed unmatched. This CDR3 is built from 21 residues. The germline CDR1 and CDR2 sequences are LGHNA and YNFKEQ. CDR3 nucleotide sequence: TGTGCCAGCAGCCAAGAATATGATCCGGGACTAGCGAACTTAGCCAAAAACATTCAGTACTTC. This translates into CASSQEYDPGLANLAKNIQYF.

The gene calls are TRBV7-8 and TRBJ1-4; TRBD1 matches 9 bases. The CDR3 sequence is 17 residues long. Per germline, CDR1 SGHVS and CDR2 FQNEAQ. Losses at the gene ends were 5 bases for V and 5 bases for J; bases not matched to a gene: 12. CDR3 in amino acids: CASSMRPGQGTNEKLFF. The DNA of the CDR3 is TGTGCCAGCAGCATGAGACCGGGACAGGGTACCAATGAAAAACTGTTTTTT.

This chain connects TRBV29-1 to TRBJ1-5; D not certain. Germline V gene data show CDR1 as SQVTM and CDR2 as ANQGSEA. V was pared by 4 bases and J by 5 bases, with 9 bases between. The CDR3 contains 12 residues. CDR3 sequence reads: CSVGPGYQPQHF. DNA for the CDR3: TGCAGCGTTGGTCCGGGGTATCAGCCCCAGCATTTT.

This clone appeared once. The gene calls are TRBV12-5 and TRBJ1-5; no reliable D call. Per germline, CDR1 LGHNT and CDR2 FRNRAP. With 2 bases removed from V and 6 bases from J, the gap between germline ends came to 5 bases. This CDR3 contains 12 residues. This CDR3 reads CASGLTSQPQHF. The CDR3 region has the DNA TGTGCTAGTGGTTTGACTAGTCAGCCCCAGCATTTT.